This T cell receptor (beta chain) was recorded in a study of patients and donors after allogeneic stem cell transplantation. In its sample, this clonotype was seen many times. CDR3 length: 13 residues. Losses at the gene ends were 6 bases for V and 3 bases for J; bases not matched to a gene: 3. Using its own MiXCR run on the RT-PCR reads, TCRdb lists one record per CDR3 protein. The top ten hold under 6.5% of the sample, which has some 880,000 distinct CDR3 sequences, 18% seen once. The clonotype comes from a human donor who was either an allogeneic HSCT recipient or a stem cell or donor lymphocyte infusion donor (not recorded which). It is not recorded whose cells these are; they may come from a transplant donor. The material sequenced was blood, either unsorted or a sorted T cell fraction (not recorded which). The V and J genes are TRBV12-3 or TRBV12-4 and TRBJ1-1, with 8 bases fitting TRBD1. CDR3 coding DNA: TGTGCCAGCAGGAACAGGGGGGACACTGAAGCTTTCTTT. This sequence encodes CASRNRGDTEAFF.